This record looks at one T cell receptor beta chain sequence and its context. How the authors handled the data: Researchers report that nucleated cell counts were estimated from reference gene primer amplification. This table comes from immunoSEQ multiplex PCR, and its TCRdb copy is limited to in-frame clones, with some not included. Clonal size and the V and J genes are those of that table, whereas D and trimming came from the DNA. The sample lists 200,000 or so clones, about nine tenths seen once, with approximately 2.7% in the top ten. This entry belongs to a study of blood T cell repertoires in COVID-19. In the study overall: Collection of acute and convalescent COVID-19 samples took place in the United States, Italy and Spain. Sample material is recorded as cDNA or gDNA derived from T cells, B-cell-depleted T cells, or PBMCs.

Donors of Cohort 3 who recovered were those that had two negative PCRs, clearance, or symptom resolution. V was shortened by 5 bases and J by 1 base, with 11 bases between the two germline ends. The germline CDR1 and CDR2 sequences are SGHTA and FQGTGA. The CDR3 sequence is 14 residues long. Sequenced material: PBMCs or T cells enriched from blood (not recorded which). The receptor was isolated from a woman under 40 who had recovered from COVID-19. The V call is TRBV7-3, the J call TRBJ1-1; D gene ambiguous. Here the CDR3 reads CASSRDPGNTEAFF. CDR3 nucleotides: TGTGCCAGCAGCCGAGATCCGGGGAACACTGAAGCTTTCTTT.